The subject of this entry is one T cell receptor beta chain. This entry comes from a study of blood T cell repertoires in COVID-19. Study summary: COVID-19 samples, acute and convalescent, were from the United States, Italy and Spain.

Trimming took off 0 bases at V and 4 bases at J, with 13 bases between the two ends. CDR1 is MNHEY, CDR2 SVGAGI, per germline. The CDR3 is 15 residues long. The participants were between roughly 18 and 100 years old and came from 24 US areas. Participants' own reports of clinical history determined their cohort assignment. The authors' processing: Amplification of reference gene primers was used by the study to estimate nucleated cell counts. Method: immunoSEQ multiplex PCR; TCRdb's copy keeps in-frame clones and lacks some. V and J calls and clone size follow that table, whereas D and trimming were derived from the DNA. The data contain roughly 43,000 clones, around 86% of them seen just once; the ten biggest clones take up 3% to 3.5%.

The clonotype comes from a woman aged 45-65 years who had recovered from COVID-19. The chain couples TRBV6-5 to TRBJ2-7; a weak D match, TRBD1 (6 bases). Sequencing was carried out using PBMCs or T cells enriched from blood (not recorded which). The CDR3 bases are TGTGCCAGCAGTTACTCATCAGGGGCCTATTACGAGCAGTACTTC. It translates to CASSYSSGAYYEQYF.